This section outlines one TCR beta chain sequence together with its context. Its antigen is as yet unknown. The data derive from a study of cytomegalovirus exposure and HLA in healthy donors. Whole-study results and caveats: Presence/absence analyses treated sequencing depth as roughly uniform across donors. Highly shared sequence variants in one cluster were likely a sequencing artifact.

CDR3 length: 15 residues. V was cut by 4 bases and J by 4 bases, with 16 bases left in between. The germline CDR1 and CDR2 sequences are MDHEN and SYDVKM. The PCR was carried out with 60 Vbeta primers and 13 Jbeta primers. TCRdb keeps only in-frame clones here, not all; method: immunoSEQ multiplex PCR. Altogether 300,000 or so clones are present, about four fifths being singletons, with the ten largest covering 2%. The chain couples TRBV28 to TRBJ1-1; TRBD1 is a possible D gene (5 bases). The receptor comes from a woman between 40 and 55 years old in good health and CMV-seropositive. The sequenced material came from PBMCs. Here the CDR3 DNA reads TGTGCCAGCAGTTCCGCTTCGCTCGGGGGCACTGAAGCTTTCTTT. Translating gives CASSSASLGGTEAFF. The full variable domain, with the rest looked up from reference TRBV28 and TRBJ1-1, is DVKVTQSSRYLVKRTGEKVFLECVQDMDHENMFWYRQDPGLGLRLIYFSYDVKMKEKGDIPEGYSVSREKKERFSLILESASTNQTSMYLCASSSASLGGTEAFFGQGTRLTVV.